The TCR beta chain under discussion was sequenced for a study of T cells expressing NK-cell markers. This CDR3 contains 14 residues. Germline V gene data show CDR1 as MNHEY and CDR2 as SMNVEV (reference sequence). Turning to this clonotype: What it binds is not known.

General study findings and limits: In a handful of donors, dominant CD3+CD56+NKG2C+ clones formed roughly 1.0-7.5% of CD8+ cells.

Reanalyzing the 5' RACE reads, TCRdb keeps one entry per CDR3 protein, without DNA. In total, the table holds 440,000 or so distinct CDR3 sequences. The sample was blood T cells: a sorted CD56 or NKG2C T cell subset, CD4+ or CD8+ T cells, or bulk PBMC T cells (not recorded which). The rearrangement links TRBV27 to TRBJ1-2. The receptor was isolated from a woman between 18 and 75 years old in good health. CDR3 protein: CASRRVDGVSGYTF.